The 23 T cell receptor beta chains reported below all come from one sample, sequenced in a study of early stage breast cancer tumors. Generated by immunoSEQ multiplex PCR, the TCRdb table keeps only in-frame clones and is missing some. The sample shows 25,000 to 35,000 clones, approximately 84% of them seen only once. The sample taken for sequencing was blood. The receptors come from a person in their fifties with breast cancer.

The chain has TRBV18 and TRBJ2-7; the D gene is possibly TRBD1 (6 bases). V shed 6 bases and J shed 4 bases, with 13 bases lying between them. Looked up from germline, CDR1 is KGHSH and CDR2 is LQKENI. This CDR3 has 13 residues. This CDR3 reads CASSPGTLYEQYF. The DNA of the CDR3 is TGTGCCAGCTCCCCCGGGACACTATACGAGCAGTACTTC.

This clone was picked up a small number of times. This CDR3 is CASSPWDRALGYTF. The CDR3 coding sequence is TGCGCCAGCAGCCCCTGGGACAGGGCCCTGGGCTACACCTTC. The chain combines TRBV5-1 with TRBJ1-2; TRBD1 agrees at 9 bases. The V gene's germline CDR1 is SGHRS and CDR2 YFSETQ. V shed 4 bases, J shed 8 bases, and the junction held 9 bases outside the gene matches. The CDR3 consists of 14 residues. Combining the CDR3 with reference TRBV5-1 and TRBJ1-2 gives the whole variable domain KAGVTQTPRYLIKTRGQQVTLSCSPISGHRSVSWYQQTPGQGLQFLFEYFSETQRNKGNFPGRFSGRQFSNSRSEMNVSTLELGDSALYLCASSPWDRALGYTFGSGTRLTVV.

The chain employs TRBV19 and TRBJ2-3; 8 positions agree with TRBD2. Germline loops: CDR1 LNHDA, CDR2 SQIVND (reference sequence). The CDR3 consists of 16 residues. Losses at the gene ends were 5 bases for V and 0 bases for J; bases not matched to a gene: 7. The CDR3 DNA reads as TGTGCCAGTAGTCCCGAGACTAGCGTGAGCACAGATACGCAGTATTTT. It specifies CASSPETSVSTDTQYF.

The chain links TRBV2 to TRBJ2-5; D perhaps matches TRBD1 (5 bases). CDR1 is SNHLY and CDR2 is FYNNEI in the germline V gene. The CDR3 covers 14 residues. V was shortened by 6 bases and J by 1 base, with 12 bases between the two germline ends. The CDR3 reads CASSADMIQETQYF. In nucleotides, the CDR3 is TGTGCCAGCAGCGCGGACATGATCCAAGAGACCCAGTACTTC.

The chain combines TRBV18 with TRBJ1-1, with unresolved D. Germline V gene sequence: CDR1 KGHSH, CDR2 LQKENI. CDR3 size: 15 residues. Trimming removed 3 bases from V and 1 base from J, with 12 bases in between. CDR3 in amino acids: CASSPTSRGNTEAFF. The CDR3 nucleotides read TGTGCCAGCTCACCCACTTCGCGGGGGAACACTGAAGCTTTCTTT.

The rearrangement uses TRBV5-1 and TRBJ2-6; D is uncertain. The CDR3 extends over 14 amino acids. The V end lost 6 bases, the J end lost 0 bases, and 7 bases lay between the germline ends. Germline values: CDR1 SGHRS, CDR2 YFSETQ. In DNA form, the CDR3 reads TGCGCCAGCAAAGTTATCTCTGGGGCCAACGTCCTGACTTTC. Protein: CASKVISGANVLTF.

This chain uses TRBV7-3 with TRBJ2-3; D not resolved. Trimming removed 6 bases from V and 0 bases from J, with 7 bases in between. This CDR3 spans 13 amino acids. Looked up from germline, CDR1 is SGHTA and CDR2 is FQGTGA. The CDR3 reads CASRDASTDTQYF. As DNA, the CDR3 is TGTGCCAGCAGGGACGCTAGCACAGATACGCAGTATTTT. Combining the CDR3 with reference TRBV7-3 and TRBJ2-3 gives the whole variable domain GAGVSQTPSNKVTEKGKYVELRCDPISGHTALYWYRQSLGQGPEFLIYFQGTGAADDSGLPNDRFFAVRPEGSVSTLKIQRTERGDSAVYLCASRDASTDTQYFGPGTRLTVL.

The rearrangement links TRBV19 to TRBJ1-5; no reliable D call. Germline CDR1 is LNHDA and CDR2 is SQIVND (reference sequence). Trimming took 2 bases from V and 7 from J, leaving 9 bases between them. The CDR3 extends over 13 amino acids. The DNA for the CDR3 is TGTGCCAGTAGTATATCTCCGGAGCAGCCCCAGCATTTT. Translation gives CASSISPEQPQHF.

V and J are TRBV4-1 and TRBJ1-3; D is perhaps TRBD1 (6 bases). The germline V gene has CDR1 MGHRA and CDR2 YSYEKL. CDR3 length: 18 amino acids. The V gene lost 0 bases and the J gene lost 4 bases, with 19 bases spanning the gap. CDR3 region: CASSQEPRTPTGGNTIYF. The CDR3 DNA reads TGCGCCAGCAGCCAAGAACCGCGAACCCCGACAGGAGGAAACACCATATATTTT.

This chain joins TRBV28 and TRBJ1-1, with D possibly TRBD1 on 6 matching bases. CDR1 is MDHEN and CDR2 is SYDVKM in the germline V gene. Trimming left V 3 bases short and J 1 base short, with 12 bases between. This CDR3 is built from 15 residues. The CDR3 coding sequence is TGTGCCAGCAGTTTTGTCGGGACACGGAACACTGAAGCTTTCTTT. Translated: CASSFVGTRNTEAFF.

The chain carries TRBV28 and TRBJ1-6, with TRBD1 identical over 10 bases. The CDR3 runs to 15 residues. Looked up from germline, CDR1 is MDHEN and CDR2 is SYDVKM. Trimming cost V 8 bases and J 7 bases; bases outside gene matches: 8. In DNA, the CDR3 is TGTGCCAGCCACAGGTGGGACAGGGGAAATTCACCCCTCCACTTT. Its translation is CASHRWDRGNSPLHF.

CDR3 in amino acids: CASSLGGPKNIQYF. DNA of the CDR3: TGTGCCAGCAGCTTGGGGGGGCCCAAAAACATTCAGTACTTC. The rearrangement links TRBV5-4 to TRBJ2-4; perhaps TRBD1 as D (6 bases). This CDR3 has 14 amino acids. The germline CDR1 and CDR2 sequences are SGHNT and YYREEE (reference sequence). V was clipped by 0 bases and J by 2 bases, with 6 bases between them.

V gene TRBV27 combines with J gene TRBJ2-5; no clear D gene. Looked up from germline, CDR1 is MNHEY and CDR2 is SMNVEV (reference sequence). This CDR3 has 18 residues. With 5 bases removed from V and 5 bases from J, the gap between germline ends came to 27 bases. CDR3 in amino acids: CASSASTGKGVGYETQYF. DNA for the CDR3: TGTGCCAGCAGTGCCTCGACTGGAAAGGGTGTGGGGTACGAGACCCAGTACTTC.

The chain combines TRBV9 with TRBJ2-2; no clear D. Between the trimmed V and J ends, which lost 3 bases and 3 bases, there was a span of 15 bases. Germline CDR1 reads SGDLS; CDR2 reads YYNGEE. CDR3 size: 16 residues. The CDR3 region is CASSASPGRHTGELFF. The CDR3 coding sequence is TGTGCCAGCAGCGCATCCCCGGGCCGGCACACCGGGGAGCTGTTTTTT.

The rearrangement joins TRBV5-1 to TRBJ1-5; weak D call: TRBD1 (6 bases). The V and J ends lost 1 base and 2 bases respectively, with 7 bases between them. Per the germline V gene, CDR1 is SGHRS and CDR2 is YFSETQ. The CDR3 is 14 residues long. CDR3 in DNA: TGCGCCAGCAGCTTGTCAGGGGGCAATCAGCCCCAGCATTTT. Protein sequence: CASSLSGGNQPQHF.

V and J are TRBV7-9 and TRBJ2-7; no clear D gene. V was clipped by 3 bases and J by 1 base, with 1 base between them. The CDR3 has 11 amino acids. Per the germline V gene, CDR1 is SEHNR and CDR2 is FQNEAQ (reference sequence). The CDR3 loop is CASSLSYEQYF. The DNA of the CDR3 is TGTGCCAGCAGCTTGTCCTACGAGCAGTACTTC. The full variable domain, with the rest looked up from reference TRBV7-9 and TRBJ2-7, is DTGVSQNPRHKITKRGQNVTFRCDPISEHNRLYWYRQTLGQGPEFLTYFQNEAQLEKSRLLSDRFSAERPKGSFSTLEIQRTEQGDSAMYLCASSLSYEQYFGPGTRLTVT.

J is TRBJ2-7 and V is TRBV21-1. TRBV21-1 counts as a pseudogene. The CDR3 has 16 amino acids. The CDR3 sequence: CASSSGRDTGAYEQYF. In DNA, the CDR3 is TGTGCCAGCAGCTCTGGGCGGGACACCGGCGCCTACGAGCAGTACTTC.

The chain combines TRBV9 with TRBJ2-3, with 10 nucleotides matching TRBD2. The CDR3 consists of 17 residues. Unmatched junction bases numbered 6, after V lost 2 bases and J lost 0 bases. Germline CDR1 and CDR2: SGDLS and YYNGEE. DNA for the CDR3: TGTGCCAGCAGCGTCCCACAGCGGGGGGGTAGCACAGATACGCAGTATTTT. It codes for CASSVPQRGGSTDTQYF. The entire variable domain, with the rest obtained from reference TRBV9 and TRBJ2-3, is as follows: DSGVTQTPKHLITATGQRVTLRCSPRSGDLSVYWYQQSLDQGLQFLIQYYNGEERAKGNILERFSAQQFPDLHSELNLSSLELGDSALYFCASSVPQRGGSTDTQYFGPGTRLTVL.

This chain connects TRBV28 to TRBJ1-2, with D tentatively TRBD1 (6 bases). The CDR3 extends over 14 amino acids. Germline V gives CDR1 MDHEN, CDR2 SYDVKM. The germline V and J ends were trimmed by 6 bases and 8 bases, with 19 bases remaining between them. The CDR3 is CASSQPDSRRGYTF. The CDR3, as DNA: TGTGCCAGCAGCCAACCGGACAGCAGGCGAGGCTACACCTTC.

The rearrangement links TRBV29-1 to TRBJ2-5, with 9 bases aligning to TRBD2. The CDR3 is 14 amino acids. The V segment lost 1 base and the J segment 2 bases; nucleotides outside the gene matches: 2. Germline V gene lookup returns CDR1 SQVTM and CDR2 ANQGSEA. The CDR3 reads CSVEGLAEQETQYF. Here the CDR3 DNA reads TGCAGCGTTGAAGGACTAGCGGAGCAAGAGACCCAGTACTTC.

V is TRBV14 and J is TRBJ2-2; D gene unclear. Trimming removed 2 bases at V and 1 base at J, with 11 bases between. The germline V gene encodes CDR1 SGHDN and CDR2 FVKESK. This CDR3 has 16 residues. CDR3 in DNA: TGTGCCAGCAGCCAACGGACCCCAGAGAACACCGGGGAGCTGTTTTTT. This codes for CASSQRTPENTGELFF.

In its sample, this clone was seen a few times. The chain couples TRBV28 to TRBJ2-7, with 7 bases identical to TRBD1. Germline assignment: CDR1 MDHEN and CDR2 SYDVKM. V trimming: 5 bases; J trimming: 6 bases; junction bases outside the gene matches: 13. This CDR3 has 15 residues. CDR3 sequence: CASSPKQGLVREQYF. In DNA form, the CDR3 reads TGTGCCAGCAGTCCCAAACAGGGGCTTGTTCGCGAGCAGTACTTC.

This rearrangement joins TRBV29-1 to TRBJ2-3, with 10 bases identical to TRBD2. V dropped 7 bases and J dropped 1; count of bases not matched to a gene: 5. This CDR3 region has 14 residues. Looked up from germline, CDR1 is SQVTM and CDR2 is ANQGSEA. The CDR3 is CSAAGTSGTDTQYF. The DNA of the CDR3 is TGCAGCGCCGCTGGGACTAGCGGCACAGATACGCAGTATTTT.